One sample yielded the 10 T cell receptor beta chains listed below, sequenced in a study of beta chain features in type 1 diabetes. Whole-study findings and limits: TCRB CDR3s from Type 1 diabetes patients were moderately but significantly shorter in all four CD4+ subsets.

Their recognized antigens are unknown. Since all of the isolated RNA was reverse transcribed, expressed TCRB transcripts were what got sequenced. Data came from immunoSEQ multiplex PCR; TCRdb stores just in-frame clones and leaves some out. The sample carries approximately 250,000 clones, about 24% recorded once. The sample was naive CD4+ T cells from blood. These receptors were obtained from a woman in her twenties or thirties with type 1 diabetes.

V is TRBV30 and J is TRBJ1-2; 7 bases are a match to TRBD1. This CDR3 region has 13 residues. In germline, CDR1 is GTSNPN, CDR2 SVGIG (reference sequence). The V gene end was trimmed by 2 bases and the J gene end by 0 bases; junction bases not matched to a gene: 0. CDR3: CAWSQGANYGYTF. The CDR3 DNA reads TGTGCCTGGAGTCAGGGGGCTAACTATGGCTACACCTTC.

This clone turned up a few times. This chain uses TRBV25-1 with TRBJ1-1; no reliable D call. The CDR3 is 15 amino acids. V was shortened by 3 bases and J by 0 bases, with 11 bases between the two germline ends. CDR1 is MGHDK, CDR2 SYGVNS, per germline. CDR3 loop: CASSDAQSMNTEAFF. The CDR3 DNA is TGTGCCAGCAGTGACGCCCAAAGCATGAACACTGAAGCTTTCTTT.

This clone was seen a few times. CDR3 bases: TGCAGCGTTGAAGATCAGAAGACAGATACGCAGTATTTT. Amino acids: CSVEDQKTDTQYF. This chain links TRBV29-1 with TRBJ2-3; D ambiguous. CDR1 is SQVTM and CDR2 is ANQGSEA in the germline V gene. The V and J ends lost 0 bases and 3 bases respectively, with 7 bases between them. This CDR3 region has 13 residues.

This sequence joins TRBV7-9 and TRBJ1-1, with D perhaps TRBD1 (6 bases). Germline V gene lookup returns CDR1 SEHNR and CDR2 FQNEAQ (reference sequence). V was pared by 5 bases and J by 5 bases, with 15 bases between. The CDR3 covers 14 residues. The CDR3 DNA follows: TGTGCCAGCAGCCCCCCGGGCAGGGGAACTGAAGCTTTCTTT. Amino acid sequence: CASSPPGRGTEAFF.

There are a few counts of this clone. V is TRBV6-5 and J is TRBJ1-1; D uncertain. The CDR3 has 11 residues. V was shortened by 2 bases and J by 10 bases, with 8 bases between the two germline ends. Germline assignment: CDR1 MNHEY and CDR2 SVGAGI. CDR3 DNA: TGTGCCAGCAGTTACCCAGGCGCAGCTTTCTTT. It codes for CASSYPGAAFF.

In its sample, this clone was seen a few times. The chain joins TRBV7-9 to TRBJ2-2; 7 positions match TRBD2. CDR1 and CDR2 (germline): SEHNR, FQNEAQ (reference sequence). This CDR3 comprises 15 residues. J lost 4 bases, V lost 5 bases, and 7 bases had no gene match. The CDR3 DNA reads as TGTGCCAGCAGCCGACGGGGGGTCATCACCGGGGAGCTGTTTTTT. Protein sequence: CASSRRGVITGELFF.

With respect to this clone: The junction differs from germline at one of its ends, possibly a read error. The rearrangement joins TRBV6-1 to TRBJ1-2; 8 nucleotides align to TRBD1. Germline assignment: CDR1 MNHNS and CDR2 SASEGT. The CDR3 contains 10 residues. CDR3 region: CASSDPGQAF. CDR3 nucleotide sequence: TGTGCCAGCAGTGACCCGGGACAGGCCTTC.

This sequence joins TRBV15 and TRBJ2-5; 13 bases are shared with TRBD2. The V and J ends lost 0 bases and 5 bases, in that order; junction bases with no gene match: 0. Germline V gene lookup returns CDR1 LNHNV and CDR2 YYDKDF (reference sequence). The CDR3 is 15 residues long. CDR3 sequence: CATSRETSGRETQYF. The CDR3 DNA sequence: TGTGCCACCAGCAGAGAGACTAGCGGGAGGGAGACCCAGTACTTC.

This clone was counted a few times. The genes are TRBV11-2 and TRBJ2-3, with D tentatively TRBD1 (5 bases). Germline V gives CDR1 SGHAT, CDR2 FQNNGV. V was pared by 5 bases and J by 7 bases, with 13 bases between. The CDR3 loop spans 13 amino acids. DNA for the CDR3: TGTGCCAGCAGCCCTGGGGCCGTTAATACGCAGTATTTT. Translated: CASSPGAVNTQYF.

CDR3 DNA: TGTGCCAGCAGCGAGGGTACACGGACAGGGCTTGGCGAGCAGTACTTC. Translation: CASSEGTRTGLGEQYF. V usage is TRBV9 and J usage is TRBJ2-7, with 8 bases that match TRBD1. Germline trimming cut 3 bases from V and 6 bases from J; bases unmatched to any gene: 14. The CDR3 spans 16 residues. Germline CDR1 SGDLS, CDR2 YYNGEE. Together with reference TRBV9 and TRBJ2-7, the CDR3 gives the full variable domain: DSGVTQTPKHLITATGQRVTLRCSPRSGDLSVYWYQQSLDQGLQFLIQYYNGEERAKGNILERFSAQQFPDLHSELNLSSLELGDSALYFCASSEGTRTGLGEQYFGPGTRLTVT.